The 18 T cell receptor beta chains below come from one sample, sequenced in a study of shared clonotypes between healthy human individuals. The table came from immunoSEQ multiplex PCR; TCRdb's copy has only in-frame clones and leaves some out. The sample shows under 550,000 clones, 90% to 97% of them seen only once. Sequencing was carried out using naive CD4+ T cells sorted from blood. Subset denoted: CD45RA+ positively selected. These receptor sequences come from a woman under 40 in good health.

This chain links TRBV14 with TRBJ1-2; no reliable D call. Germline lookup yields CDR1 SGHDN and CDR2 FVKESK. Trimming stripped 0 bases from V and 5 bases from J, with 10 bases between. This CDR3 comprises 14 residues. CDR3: CASSQDARRYGYTF. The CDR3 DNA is TGTGCCAGCAGCCAAGATGCCCGAAGATATGGCTACACCTTC.

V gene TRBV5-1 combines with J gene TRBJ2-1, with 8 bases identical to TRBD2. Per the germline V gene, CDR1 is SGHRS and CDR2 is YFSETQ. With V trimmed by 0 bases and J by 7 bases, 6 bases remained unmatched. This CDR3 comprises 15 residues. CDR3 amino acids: CASSLGGGRRNEQFF. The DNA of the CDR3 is TGCGCCAGCAGCTTGGGGGGCGGGAGGCGGAATGAGCAGTTCTTC.

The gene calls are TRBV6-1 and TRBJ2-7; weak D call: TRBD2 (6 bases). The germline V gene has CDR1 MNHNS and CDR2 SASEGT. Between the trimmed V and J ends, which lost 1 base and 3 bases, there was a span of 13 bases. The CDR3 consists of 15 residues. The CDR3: CASSEVGGRFYEQYF. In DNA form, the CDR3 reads TGTGCCAGCAGTGAAGTCGGGGGAAGGTTCTACGAGCAGTACTTC.

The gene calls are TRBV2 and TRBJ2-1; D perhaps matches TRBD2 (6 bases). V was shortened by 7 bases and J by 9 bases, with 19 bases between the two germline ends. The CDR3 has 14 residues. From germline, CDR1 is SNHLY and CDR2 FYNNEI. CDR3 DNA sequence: TGTGCCAGCAATCCTCGACTAGTAAGCGTTGAGCAGTTCTTC. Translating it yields CASNPRLVSVEQFF.

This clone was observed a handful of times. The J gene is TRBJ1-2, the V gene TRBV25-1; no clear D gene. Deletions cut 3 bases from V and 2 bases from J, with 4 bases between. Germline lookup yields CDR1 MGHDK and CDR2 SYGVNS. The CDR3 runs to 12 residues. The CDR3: CASSEGNYGYTF. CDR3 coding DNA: TGTGCCAGCAGTGAGGGAAACTATGGCTACACCTTC.

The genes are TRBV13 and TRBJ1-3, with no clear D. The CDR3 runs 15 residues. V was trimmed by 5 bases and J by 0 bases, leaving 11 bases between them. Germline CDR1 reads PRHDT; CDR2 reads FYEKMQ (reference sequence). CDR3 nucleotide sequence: TGTGCCAGCAGCCCGTCTCCCACCTCTGGAAACACCATATATTTT. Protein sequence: CASSPSPTSGNTIYF.

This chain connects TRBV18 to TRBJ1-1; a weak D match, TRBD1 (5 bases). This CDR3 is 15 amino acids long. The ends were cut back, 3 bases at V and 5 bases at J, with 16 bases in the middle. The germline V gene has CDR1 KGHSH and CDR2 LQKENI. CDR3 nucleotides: TGTGCCAGCTCACCTCAAATCGGCAGGGTAACTGAAGCTTTCTTT. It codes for CASSPQIGRVTEAFF.

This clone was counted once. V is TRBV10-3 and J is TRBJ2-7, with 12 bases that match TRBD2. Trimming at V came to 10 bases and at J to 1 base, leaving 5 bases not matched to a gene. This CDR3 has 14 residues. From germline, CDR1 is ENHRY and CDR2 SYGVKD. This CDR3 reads CATGGLAGSYEQYF. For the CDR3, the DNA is TGTGCCACTGGGGGACTAGCGGGTTCCTACGAGCAGTACTTC.

As DNA, the CDR3 is TGTGCCAGCAGCTTAATTAGAGACAGGGGGCAGACCGGGGAGCTGTTTTTT. It yields the protein CASSLIRDRGQTGELFF. The chain links TRBV7-8 to TRBJ2-2, with 10 nucleotides matching TRBD1. The V gene's germline CDR1 is SGHVS and CDR2 FQNEAQ. V was pared by 2 bases and J by 5 bases, with 8 bases of the junction left unmatched. The CDR3 is 17 residues long.

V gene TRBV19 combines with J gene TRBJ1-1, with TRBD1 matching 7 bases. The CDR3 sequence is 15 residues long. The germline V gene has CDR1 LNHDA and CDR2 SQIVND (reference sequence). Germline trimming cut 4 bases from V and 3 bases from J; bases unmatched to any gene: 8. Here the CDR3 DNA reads TGTGCCAGTAGTAGGGACCCCAGGGGGGACACTGAAGCTTTCTTT. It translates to CASSRDPRGDTEAFF.

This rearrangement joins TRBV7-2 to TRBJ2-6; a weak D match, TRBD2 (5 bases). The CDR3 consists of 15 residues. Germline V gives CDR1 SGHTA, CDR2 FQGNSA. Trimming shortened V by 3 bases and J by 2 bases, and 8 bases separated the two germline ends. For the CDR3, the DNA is TGTGCCAGCAGCTTGGGAGCGACTGGGGCCAACGTCCTGACTTTC. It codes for CASSLGATGANVLTF.

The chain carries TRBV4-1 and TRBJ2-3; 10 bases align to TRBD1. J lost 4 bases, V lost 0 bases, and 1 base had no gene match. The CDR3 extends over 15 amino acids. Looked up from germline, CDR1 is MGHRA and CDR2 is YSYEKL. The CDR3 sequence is CASSQDGTGADTQYF. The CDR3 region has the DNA TGCGCCAGCAGCCAAGACGGGACAGGGGCAGATACGCAGTATTTT.

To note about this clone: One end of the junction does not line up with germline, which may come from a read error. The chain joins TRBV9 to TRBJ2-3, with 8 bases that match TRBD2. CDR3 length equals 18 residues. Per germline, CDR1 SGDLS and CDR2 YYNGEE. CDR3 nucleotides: TGTGCCAGCAGCTCCGGAAGGGGCTTCGGGGGGGGAAGGGATACGCAGTACTTT. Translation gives CASSSGRGFGGGRDTQYF.

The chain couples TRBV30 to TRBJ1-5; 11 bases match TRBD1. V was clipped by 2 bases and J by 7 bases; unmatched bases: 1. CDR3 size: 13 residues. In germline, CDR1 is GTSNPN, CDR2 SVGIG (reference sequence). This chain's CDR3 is CAWSRTGGQPQHF. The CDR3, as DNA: TGTGCCTGGAGTCGGACAGGGGGCCAGCCCCAGCATTTT.

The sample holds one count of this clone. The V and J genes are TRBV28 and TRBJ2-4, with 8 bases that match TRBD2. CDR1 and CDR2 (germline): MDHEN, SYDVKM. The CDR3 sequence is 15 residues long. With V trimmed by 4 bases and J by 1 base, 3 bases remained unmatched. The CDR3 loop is CASSSTSDAKNIQYF. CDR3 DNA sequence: TGTGCCAGCAGTTCGACTAGCGACGCCAAAAACATTCAGTACTTC.

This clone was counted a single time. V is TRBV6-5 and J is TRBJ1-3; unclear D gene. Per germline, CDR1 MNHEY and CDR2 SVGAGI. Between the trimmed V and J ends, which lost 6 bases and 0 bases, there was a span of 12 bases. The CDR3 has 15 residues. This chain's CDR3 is CASRRTINSGNTIYF. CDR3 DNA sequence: TGTGCCAGCAGGAGGACCATTAACTCTGGAAACACCATATATTTT.

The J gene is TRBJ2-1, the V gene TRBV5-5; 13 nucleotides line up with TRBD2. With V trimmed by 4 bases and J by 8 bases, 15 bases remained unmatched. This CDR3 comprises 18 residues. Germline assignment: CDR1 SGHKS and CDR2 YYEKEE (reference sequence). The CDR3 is CASSLGLAGEWWVDEQFF. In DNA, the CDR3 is TGTGCCAGCAGCCTAGGACTAGCGGGAGAGTGGTGGGTCGATGAGCAGTTCTTC.

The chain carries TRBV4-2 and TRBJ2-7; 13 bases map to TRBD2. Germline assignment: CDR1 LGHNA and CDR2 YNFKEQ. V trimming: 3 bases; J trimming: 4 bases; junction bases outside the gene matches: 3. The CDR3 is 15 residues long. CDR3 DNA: TGTGCCAGCAGCCAGGGACTAGCGGGATATTACGAGCAGTACTTC. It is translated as CASSQGLAGYYEQYF.